These T cell receptor beta chains were read from a single sample in a study of sequential checkpoint blockade in melanoma. Data came from immunoSEQ multiplex PCR; TCRdb stores just in-frame clones and leaves some out. The sample consists of approximately 8,400 clones, roughly 60% of them appearing once. Specimen: CD8+ T cells sorted from blood (inferred from file names), collected from a patient given nivolumab and ipilimumab in sequence. These receptors were collected from a human patient with melanoma. Some clones in this sample may be carry-over from other donors' samples. Each CDR3 is given with its conserved first and last residue. A D gene is named only where the DNA matches it firmly. Size values are once, few and many counts, or a class for expanded clones, and some rows have none.

>TRBD1|TRBJ1-5|TRBV19|few
CASSTGGAGNQPQHF
TGTGCCAGTAGCACAGGGGGCGCAGGCAATCAGCCCCAGCATTTT
>NA|TRBJ1-1|TRBV9|NA
CASSVLSSDTEAFF
TGTGCCAGCAGCGTGTTAAGTAGCGACACTGAAGCTTTCTTT
>TRBD1|TRBJ1-5|TRBV28|NA
CASSPTGGSNQPQHF
TGTGCCAGCAGTCCGACAGGGGGGAGCAATCAGCCCCAGCATTTT
>NA|TRBJ2-7|TRBV27|once
CASSLSKTALHRDEQYF
TGTGCCAGCAGTTTATCGAAAACGGCCCTCCACAGGGACGAGCAGTACTTC
>NA|TRBJ1-3|TRBV9|few
CASGGASGNTIYF
TGTGCCAGCGGGGGGGCGAGTGGAAACACCATATATTTT
>NA|TRBJ1-6|TRBV9|NA
CASSVRAGVNSPLHF
TGTGCCAGCAGCGTAAGGGCAGGGGTGAATTCACCCCTCCACTTT
>NA|TRBJ1-4|TRBV19|few
CASSLFPYRALDEKLFF
TGTGCCAGTAGTCTTTTCCCCTACAGGGCGCTCGATGAAAAACTGTTTTTT
>TRBD1|TRBJ2-7|TRBV4-2|few
CASSPRTGLTYEQYF
TGTGCCAGCAGCCCCCGGACAGGCCTAACCTACGAGCAGTACTTC
>NA|TRBJ1-1|TRBV7-6|few
CASSPGMNTEAFF
TGTGCCAGCAGCCCAGGGATGAACACTGAAGCTTTCTTT
>TRBD1|TRBJ1-2|TRBV2|NA
CASSIGTGGGRGYTF
TGTGCCAGCAGCATCGGGACAGGGGGTGGACGTGGCTACACCTTC
>TRBD1|TRBJ1-1|TRBV5-4|few
CASSGTGREAFF
TGTGCCAGCAGCGGGACAGGGAGGGAAGCTTTCTTT
>NA|TRBJ1-5|TRBV13|NA
CASSLGQDSNQPQHF
TGTGCCAGCAGCTTAGGACAGGATAGCAATCAGCCCCAGCATTTT
>NA|TRBJ1-1|TRBV4-1|few
CASSSRRQTEAFF
TGCGCCAGCAGCTCAAGGCGGCAGACTGAAGCTTTCTTT
>NA|TRBJ1-5|TRBV6-5|NA
CASSYSGQGGLGPQHF
TGTGCCAGCAGTTACTCGGGGCAGGGAGGCCTAGGGCCCCAGCATTTT
>NA|TRBJ2-7|TRBV27|NA
CASSPLREHAYEQYF
TGTGCCAGCAGCCCTCTCAGGGAACACGCCTACGAGCAGTACTTC
>NA|TRBJ2-1|TRBV7-3|NA
CASSLGGFNEQFF
TGTGCCAGCAGCTTAGGCGGGTTCAATGAGCAGTTCTTC
>NA|TRBJ2-7|TRBV2|NA
CASSDRAYEQYF
TGTGCCAGCAGTGACAGGGCCTACGAGCAGTACTTC
>NA|TRBJ1-6|TRBV7-2|once
CASSQSTGGPRNSPLHF
TGTGCCAGCAGCCAGTCCACAGGCGGCCCAAGAAACTCACCCCTCCACTTT
>TRBD1|TRBJ1-2|TRBV5-1|NA
CASSSMSTGGAPDGYTF
TGCGCCAGCAGCTCAATGTCTACAGGGGGCGCCCCGGATGGCTACACCTTC
>NA|TRBJ1-2|TRBV9|NA
CASSPALTGRYGYTF
TGTGCCAGCAGCCCTGCTCTGACAGGACGCTATGGCTACACCTTC
>TRBD2|TRBJ2-7|TRBV4-1|NA
CASSQSPSGSYEQYF
TGCGCCAGCAGCCAAAGTCCTAGCGGGAGCTACGAGCAGTACTTC
>NA|TRBJ1-2|TRBV19|NA
CASSLTGKTQGRPGGYGYTF
TGTGCCAGTAGTCTCACCGGTAAAACCCAGGGCAGACCGGGGGGCTATGGCTACACCTTC
>NA|TRBJ1-6|TRBV4-1|few
CASSPRSQGTHSPLHF
TGCGCCAGCAGCCCCCGGAGTCAGGGGACGCATTCACCCCTCCACTTT
>NA|TRBJ1-4|TRBV28|few
CASSSGATNEKLFF
TGTGCCAGCAGTTCAGGGGCAACTAATGAAAAACTGTTTTTT
>TRBD1|TRBJ2-7|TRBV27|once
CASRPGQPYEQYF
TGTGCCAGCAGGCCGGGACAGCCATACGAGCAGTACTTC
>NA|TRBJ1-1|TRBV29-1|few
CSTQSGVNTEAFF
TGCAGCACCCAGTCGGGAGTGAACACTGAAGCTTTCTTT
>NA|TRBJ1-3|TRBV7-9|once
CASSLAWSSGNTIYF
TGTGCCAGCAGCTTAGCCTGGAGCTCTGGAAACACCATATATTTT
>NA|TRBJ2-7|TRBV7-6|NA
CASSLLIRRAVYEQYF
TGTGCCAGCAGCCTCCTCATCAGGAGGGCGGTATACGAGCAGTACTTC
>NA|TRBJ1-2|TRBV15|NA
CATSRPTGSRNYGYTF
TGTGCCACCAGCAGACCTACAGGGAGTCGTAACTATGGCTACACCTTC
>NA|TRBJ2-7|TRBV9|once
CASSVGGDSYEQYF
TGTGCCAGCAGCGTCGGCGGGGACTCCTACGAGCAGTACTTC
>NA|TRBJ1-2|TRBV5-4|NA
CASSFVNGDGYTF
TGTGCCAGCAGCTTCGTAAACGGAGATGGCTACACCTTC
>NA|TRBJ1-2|TRBV28|NA
CASSHDSTNDVGYTF
TGTGCCAGCAGTCATGACAGTACTAATGACGTTGGCTACACCTTC
>NA|TRBJ2-6|TRBV15|few
CATSRDQGSGANVLTF
TGTGCCACCAGCAGAGATCAGGGCTCTGGGGCCAACGTCCTGACTTTC
>TRBD1|TRBJ1-1|TRBV7-6|NA
CASSLVSWTGNTEAFF
TGTGCCAGCAGCTTAGTCTCTTGGACAGGGAACACTGAAGCTTTCTTT
>NA|TRBJ2-6|TRBV15|once
CATSRDLDLRGAAGANVLTF
TGTGCCACCAGCAGAGATCTCGACCTCAGGGGGGCAGCTGGGGCCAACGTCCTGACTTTC
>NA|TRBJ2-7|TRBV7-9|NA
CASSSRVDEQYF
TGTGCCAGCAGCTCCCGGGTGGACGAGCAGTACTTC
>NA|TRBJ1-5|TRBV6-6|NA
CASIKRGQLSNQPQHF
TGTGCCAGCATCAAAAGAGGCCAGCTAAGCAATCAGCCCCAGCATTTT